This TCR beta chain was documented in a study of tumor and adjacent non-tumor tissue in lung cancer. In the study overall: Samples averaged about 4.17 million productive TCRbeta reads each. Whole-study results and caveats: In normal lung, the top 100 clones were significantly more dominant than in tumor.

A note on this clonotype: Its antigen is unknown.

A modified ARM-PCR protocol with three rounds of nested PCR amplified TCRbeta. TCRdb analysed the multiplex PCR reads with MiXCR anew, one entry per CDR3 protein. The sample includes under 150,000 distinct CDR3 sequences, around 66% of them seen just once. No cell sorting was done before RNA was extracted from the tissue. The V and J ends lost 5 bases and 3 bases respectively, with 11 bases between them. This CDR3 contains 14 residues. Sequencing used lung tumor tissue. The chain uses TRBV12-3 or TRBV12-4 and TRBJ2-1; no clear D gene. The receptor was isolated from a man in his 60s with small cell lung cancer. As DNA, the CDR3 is TGTGCCAGCAGTGGGTCGTACTTCTACAATGAGCAGTTCTTC. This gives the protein CASSGSYFYNEQFF.